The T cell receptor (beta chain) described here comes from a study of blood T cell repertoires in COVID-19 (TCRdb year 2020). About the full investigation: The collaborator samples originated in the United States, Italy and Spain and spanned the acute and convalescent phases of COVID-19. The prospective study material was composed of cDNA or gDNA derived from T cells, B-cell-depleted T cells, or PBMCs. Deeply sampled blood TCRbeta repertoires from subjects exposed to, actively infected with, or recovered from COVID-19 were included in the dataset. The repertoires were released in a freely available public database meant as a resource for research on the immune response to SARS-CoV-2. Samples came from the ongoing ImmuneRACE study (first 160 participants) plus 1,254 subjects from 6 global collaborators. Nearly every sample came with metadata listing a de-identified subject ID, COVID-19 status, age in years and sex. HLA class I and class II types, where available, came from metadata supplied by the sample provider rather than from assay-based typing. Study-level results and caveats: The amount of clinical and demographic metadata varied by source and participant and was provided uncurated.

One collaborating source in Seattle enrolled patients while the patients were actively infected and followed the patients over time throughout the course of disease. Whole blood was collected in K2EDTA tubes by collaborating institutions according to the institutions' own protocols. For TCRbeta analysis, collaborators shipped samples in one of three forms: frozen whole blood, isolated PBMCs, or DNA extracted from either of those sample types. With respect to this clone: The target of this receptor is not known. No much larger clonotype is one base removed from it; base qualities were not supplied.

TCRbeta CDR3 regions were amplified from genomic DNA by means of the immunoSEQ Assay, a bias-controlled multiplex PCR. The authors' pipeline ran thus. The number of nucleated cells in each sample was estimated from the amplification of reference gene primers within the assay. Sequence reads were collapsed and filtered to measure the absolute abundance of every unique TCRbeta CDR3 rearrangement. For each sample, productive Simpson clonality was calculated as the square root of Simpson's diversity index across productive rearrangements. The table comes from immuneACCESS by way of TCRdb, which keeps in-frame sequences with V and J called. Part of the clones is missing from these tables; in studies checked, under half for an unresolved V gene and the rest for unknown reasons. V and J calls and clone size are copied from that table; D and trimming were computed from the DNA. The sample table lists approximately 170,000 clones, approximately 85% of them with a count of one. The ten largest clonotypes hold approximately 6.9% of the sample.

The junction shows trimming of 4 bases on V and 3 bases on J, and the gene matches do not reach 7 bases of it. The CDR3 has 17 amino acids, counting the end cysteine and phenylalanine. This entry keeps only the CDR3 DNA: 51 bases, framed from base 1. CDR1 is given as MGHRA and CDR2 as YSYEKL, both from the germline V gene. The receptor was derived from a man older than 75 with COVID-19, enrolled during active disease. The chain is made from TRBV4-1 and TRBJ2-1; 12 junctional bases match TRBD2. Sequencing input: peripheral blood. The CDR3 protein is CASSRGTSGGYYNEQFF. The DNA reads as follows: TGCGCCAGCAGCCGCGGTACTAGCGGGGGGTACTACAATGAGCAGTTCTTC.